The 8 T cell receptor beta chains presented below share a single source sample, sequenced in a study of OX40 agonist ivuxolimab in advanced cancers. This table comes from immunoSEQ multiplex PCR, and its TCRdb copy is limited to in-frame clones, with some not included. Among fewer than 95,000 clones listed, roughly 90% were seen once. The sequenced sample was CD4+ or CD8+ T cells sorted from blood, obtained in a trial of the OX40 agonist ivuxolimab. These TCRs come from an adult with an advanced solid tumor such as melanoma, head and neck, liver or kidney cancer.

This chain uses TRBV9 with TRBJ1-4; D is perhaps TRBD1 (5 bases). This CDR3 comprises 15 residues. The V end was cut by 0 bases, the J end by 4 bases, with 10 bases between. Germline V CDR1 and CDR2: SGDLS, YYNGEE. The chain's CDR3 is CASSVGGRINEKLFF. CDR3 DNA sequence: TGTGCCAGCAGCGTAGGGGGGAGAATTAATGAAAAACTGTTTTTT. The whole variable domain, remainder taken from reference TRBV9 and TRBJ1-4, is DSGVTQTPKHLITATGQRVTLRCSPRSGDLSVYWYQQSLDQGLQFLIQYYNGEERAKGNILERFSAQQFPDLHSELNLSSLELGDSALYFCASSVGGRINEKLFFGSGTQLSVL.

The chain employs TRBV2 and TRBJ2-7; the D gene could be TRBD1 or TRBD2 (5 bases each). The J call may not be correct, given that the DNA end is closer to TRBJ2-1. CDR1 SNHLY and CDR2 FYNNEI come from the germline V gene. CDR3 size: 22 residues. The CDR3: CASSEADWGRVRGSSSYNEQFF. DNA for the CDR3: TGTGCCAGCAGTGAAGCGGATTGGGGCCGAGTGAGAGGGAGTAGCTCCTACAATGAGCAGTTCTTC.

V and J are TRBV9 and TRBJ2-3; D perhaps matches TRBD2 (6 bases). V lost 4 bases and J 2 bases, leaving 17 bases between the germline ends. CDR1 SGDLS and CDR2 YYNGEE come from the germline V gene. This CDR3 contains 16 residues. This CDR3 is CASSPTEGMDTDTQYF. CDR3 in DNA: TGTGCCAGCAGCCCGACGGAGGGCATGGACACAGATACGCAGTATTTT.

In nucleotides, the CDR3 is TGTGCCAGCAGCGTAGGGCGGACCACCGGGGAGCTGTTTTTT. Translation gives CASSVGRTTGELFF. The rearrangement links TRBV9 to TRBJ2-2, with D unresolved. The ends were cut back, 0 bases at V and 4 bases at J, with 7 bases in the middle. The germline gives CDR1 SGDLS, CDR2 YYNGEE. This CDR3 region has 14 residues.

The chain couples TRBV28 to TRBJ2-5; either TRBD1 or TRBD2 may fit D (5 bases each). Germline values: CDR1 MDHEN, CDR2 SYDVKM. The CDR3 extends over 14 amino acids. V was cut by 6 bases and J by 0 bases, with 11 bases left in between. DNA of the CDR3: TGTGCCAGCAGCCTTGGGGACCACCAAGAGACCCAGTACTTC. Encoded protein: CASSLGDHQETQYF. The variable domain in full, completed from reference TRBV28 and TRBJ2-5, reads DVKVTQSSRYLVKRTGEKVFLECVQDMDHENMFWYRQDPGLGLRLIYFSYDVKMKEKGDIPEGYSVSREKKERFSLILESASTNQTSMYLCASSLGDHQETQYFGPGTRLLVL.

This clone was found a few times. CDR3 nucleotides: TGTGCCAGCAGTTTACTTCCCCACAATCAGCCCCAGCATTTT. It is translated as CASSLLPHNQPQHF. The V call is TRBV27, the J call TRBJ1-5, with unresolved D. The CDR3 is made up of 14 amino acids. Trimming took off 2 bases at V and 3 bases at J, with 8 bases between the two ends. Per germline, CDR1 MNHEY and CDR2 SMNVEV (reference sequence).

The V gene is TRBV7-8, the J gene TRBJ2-7; D may match TRBD1 or TRBD2 (6 bases each). The CDR3 totals 16 residues. Germline V gives CDR1 SGHVS, CDR2 FQNEAQ. With 5 bases removed from V and 2 bases from J, the gap between germline ends came to 19 bases. The CDR3 sequence: CASSPGDKGGAYEQYF. DNA for the CDR3: TGTGCCAGCAGCCCCGGGGACAAGGGGGGAGCCTACGAGCAGTACTTC.

The rearrangement uses TRBV6-1 and TRBJ2-3; D call uncertain. Germline V gene data show CDR1 as MNHNS and CDR2 as SASEGT. CDR3 length: 14 amino acids. V lost 2 bases and J lost 4, with 10 bases in between. CDR3 region: CASSERSVPDTQYF. The CDR3 DNA is TGTGCCAGCAGTGAAAGGTCCGTACCAGATACGCAGTATTTT.